A single sample gave rise to the 21 T cell receptor beta chains below, sequenced in a study of T cell responses to AZD1222 COVID-19 vaccine. TCRdb's copy holds only in-frame clones and misses some; the assay was immunoSEQ multiplex PCR. The sample shows around 100,000 clones, roughly 90% of them seen only once. The sequences come from peripheral blood, collected on day 0 of AZD1222 vaccination. Receptor source: an adult in good health.

This sequence joins TRBV19 and TRBJ1-2; TRBD1 agrees at 8 bases. This CDR3 spans 15 amino acids. V shed 2 bases, J shed 8 bases, and the junction held 10 bases outside the gene matches. Germline loops: CDR1 LNHDA, CDR2 SQIVND (reference sequence). CDR3 bases: TGTGCCAGTAGTATAACCCGGACAGGGTCGGGCGGCTACACCTTC. Translating gives CASSITRTGSGGYTF. Variable domain in full (rest from reference TRBV19 and TRBJ1-2): DGGITQSPKYLFRKEGQNVTLSCEQNLNHDAMYWYRQDPGQGLRLIYYSQIVNDFQKGDIAEGYSVSREKKESFPLTVTSAQKNPTAFYLCASSITRTGSGGYTFGSGTRLTVV.

This clone was recorded only once. The chain couples TRBV5-1 to TRBJ1-2, with D possibly being TRBD1 (6 bases). The CDR3 has 17 residues. Looked up from germline, CDR1 is SGHRS and CDR2 is YFSETQ. Trimming took 0 bases from V and 3 from J, leaving 18 bases between them. The CDR3 loop reads CASSLGTGITSDYGYTF. The CDR3 DNA reads TGCGCCAGCAGCTTGGGAACAGGGATTACGTCGGACTATGGCTACACCTTC.

The chain combines TRBV10-2 with TRBJ1-5; D may be TRBD1 (5 bases). Trimming shortened V by 6 bases and J by 2 bases, and 11 bases separated the two germline ends. Germline assignment: CDR1 WSHSY and CDR2 SAAADI. CDR3 size: 14 residues. The CDR3 sequence is CASRQGGGNQPQHF. CDR3 bases: TGCGCCAGCAGGCAGGGTGGGGGCAATCAGCCCCAGCATTTT.

This clone appeared a few times. The chain employs TRBV30 and TRBJ2-7; TRBD1 matches at 7 bases. Germline V lookup: CDR1 GTSNPN, CDR2 SVGIG (reference sequence). V was clipped by 3 bases and J by 5 bases; unmatched bases: 4. This CDR3 has 12 residues. The CDR3 DNA reads as TGTGCCTGGAGCGCCGACAGGGACGAGCAGTACTTC. Encoded protein: CAWSADRDEQYF.

V is TRBV6-5 and J is TRBJ1-4, with 8 nucleotides matching TRBD1. Germline CDR1 reads MNHEY; CDR2 reads SVGAGI. The CDR3 loop spans 14 amino acids. The V segment lost 7 bases and the J segment 3 bases; nucleotides outside the gene matches: 4. The DNA of the CDR3 is TGTGCCAGCAAGCAGGGGGCGTCTAATGAAAAACTGTTTTTT. It codes for CASKQGASNEKLFF.

The gene calls are TRBV3-1 (or the pseudogene TRBV3-2) and TRBJ2-7; D possibly matches TRBD1 or TRBD2 (5 bases each). Trimming cost V 4 bases and J 3 bases, with 10 bases left between them. CDR3 length: 13 amino acids. Germline V gene data show CDR1 as LGHDT and CDR2 as YNNKEL (reference sequence). DNA for the CDR3: TGTGCCAGCAGCCGGGACGGATACTACGAGCAGTACTTC. Translated, it gives CASSRDGYYEQYF.

The rearrangement links TRBV12-5 to TRBJ2-1, with 8 bases that match TRBD1. Per germline, CDR1 LGHNT and CDR2 FRNRAP. The CDR3 sequence is 15 residues long. V lost 3 bases, J lost 5 bases, and 6 bases stayed unmatched. CDR3 sequence: CASGFWTGLDNEQFF. The CDR3 DNA is TGTGCTAGTGGTTTCTGGACAGGGTTGGACAATGAGCAGTTCTTC.

This chain joins TRBV7-6 and TRBJ1-6, with a tentative D call TRBD1 (6 bases). The CDR3 runs 16 residues. Germline CDR1 and CDR2: SGHVS and FNYEAQ. V dropped 5 bases and J dropped 7 bases, with 18 bases sitting between them. Here the CDR3 DNA reads TGTGCCAGCAGCCACAACCTGCCAGGGGTAAATTCACCCCTCCACTTT. Protein: CASSHNLPGVNSPLHF.

This clone was picked up one time. V usage is TRBV10-3 and J usage is TRBJ2-3, with TRBD1 as a possible D gene (6 bases). Per germline, CDR1 ENHRY and CDR2 SYGVKD. The CDR3 spans 13 residues. The V end lost 3 bases, the J end lost 14 bases, and 18 bases lay between the germline ends. The CDR3 DNA follows: TGTGCCATCAGTGACCACCAGGGGCAGGGGTCGTATTTT. It codes for CAISDHQGQGSYF.

This clone was observed a handful of times. The chain joins TRBV28 to TRBJ2-5; D is undetermined. CDR1 and CDR2 (germline): MDHEN, SYDVKM. The CDR3 contains 12 residues. V lost 4 bases, J lost 4 bases, and 7 bases lay in between. CDR3 nucleotides: TGTGCCAGCAGTTCAGAAGTAGAGACCCAGTACTTC. This translates into CASSSEVETQYF.

The chain is built from TRBV6-5 and TRBJ1-1; 7 bases fit TRBD1. CDR3 length equals 14 residues. Germline V gives CDR1 MNHEY, CDR2 SVGAGI. Germline trimming cut 0 bases from V and 4 bases from J; bases unmatched to any gene: 2. This CDR3 is CASSYSPGGTEAFF. The CDR3 DNA reads TGTGCCAGCAGTTACTCGCCAGGGGGCACTGAAGCTTTCTTT.

The chain couples TRBV6-5 to TRBJ2-2; D may be TRBD1 (6 bases). There are 12 residues in the CDR3. Trimming took off 7 bases at V and 5 bases at J, with 8 bases between the two ends. The germline V gene encodes CDR1 MNHEY and CDR2 SVGAGI. CDR3 bases: TGTGCCAGCACGAGGGGGACCGGGGAGCTGTTTTTT. This translates into CASTRGTGELFF.

V gene TRBV19 combines with J gene TRBJ1-5; 10 nucleotides agree with TRBD1. This CDR3 has 17 amino acids. CDR1 and CDR2 (germline): LNHDA, SQIVND (reference sequence). V lost 6 bases to trimming and J lost 3 bases; unmatched junction nucleotides: 11. For the CDR3, the DNA is TGTGCCAGTAGCCCCTGGGGACAGGGGACCCTCAATCAGCCCCAGCATTTT. It yields the protein CASSPWGQGTLNQPQHF.

This chain connects TRBV12-3 or TRBV12-4 to TRBJ1-3; D remains ambiguous. Trimming cost V 6 bases and J 0 bases, with 6 bases left between them. This CDR3 is 13 amino acids long. The CDR3 bases are TGTGCCAGCAGCCCGGGCTCTGGAAACACCATATATTTT. Protein: CASSPGSGNTIYF.

The chain combines TRBV2 with TRBJ1-1, with D possibly being TRBD1 (5 bases). Between the trimmed V and J ends, which lost 2 bases and 4 bases, there was a span of 11 bases. CDR1 and CDR2 from the germline V gene are SNHLY and FYNNEI. The CDR3 consists of 14 residues. This CDR3 is CASSELGGTTEAFF. The CDR3 nucleotides read TGTGCCAGCAGTGAATTGGGGGGTACCACTGAAGCTTTCTTT.

The rearrangement joins TRBV5-1 to TRBJ2-7; TRBD2 agrees at 7 bases. This CDR3 contains 14 residues. Germline V gene sequence: CDR1 SGHRS, CDR2 YFSETQ. The V and J ends lost 4 bases and 1 base, in that order; junction bases with no gene match: 5. The CDR3 DNA sequence: TGCGCCAGCAGCCCGGGAGGCAGGTCCTACGAGCAGTACTTC. This gives the protein CASSPGGRSYEQYF.

This chain connects TRBV6-5 to TRBJ2-5, with a possible D match to TRBD1 (6 bases). The CDR3 covers 15 residues. V was cut by 3 bases and J by 5 bases, with 16 bases left in between. CDR1 and CDR2 (germline): MNHEY, SVGAGI. In DNA form, the CDR3 reads TGTGCCAGCAGTTATGGGGGCCCCCTGGGGGAGACCCAGTACTTC. It yields the protein CASSYGGPLGETQYF.

V is TRBV9 and J is TRBJ1-1, with D possibly matching TRBD1 (6 bases). This CDR3 spans 14 amino acids. Germline V gene lookup returns CDR1 SGDLS and CDR2 YYNGEE. With 0 bases removed from V and 4 bases from J, the gap between germline ends came to 10 bases. The CDR3 DNA follows: TGTGCCAGCAGCGTAGCTGGGGGCCCCACTGAAGCTTTCTTT. Its protein product is CASSVAGGPTEAFF.

The V and J genes are TRBV27 and TRBJ1-5; 7 nucleotides line up with TRBD1. This CDR3 region has 15 residues. In germline, CDR1 is MNHEY, CDR2 SMNVEV (reference sequence). The junction had 9 bases not matched to a gene; V was cut back by 8 bases and J by 2 bases. The CDR3 region is CASRYRGSGNQPQHF. As DNA, the CDR3 is TGTGCCAGCCGATACAGGGGCTCCGGCAATCAGCCCCAGCATTTT.

A single count supports this clone. CDR3 sequence reads: CASRRGTGKLTGANVLTF. For the CDR3, the DNA is TGTGCCAGCAGGCGAGGGACAGGGAAATTGACTGGGGCCAACGTCCTGACTTTC. This rearrangement joins TRBV5-4 to TRBJ2-6, with TRBD1 identical over 9 bases. CDR1 is SGHNT, CDR2 YYREEE, per germline (reference sequence). The CDR3 extends over 18 amino acids. V lost 5 bases to trimming and J lost 2 bases; unmatched junction nucleotides: 11.

Regarding this clone: The conserved closing phenylalanine or tryptophan is absent in this CDR3, likely reflecting a read error. The chain employs TRBV6-5 and TRBJ1-6; a weak D match, TRBD1 (6 bases). The germline CDR1 and CDR2 sequences are MNHEY and SVGAGI. The V end lost 0 bases, the J end lost 14 bases, and 14 bases lay between the germline ends. CDR3 length: 14 amino acids. CDR3 DNA sequence: TGTGCCAGCAGTTACTCGATGCTAGGGGGGGCCCTCCACCTT. Protein product: CASSYSMLGGALHL.